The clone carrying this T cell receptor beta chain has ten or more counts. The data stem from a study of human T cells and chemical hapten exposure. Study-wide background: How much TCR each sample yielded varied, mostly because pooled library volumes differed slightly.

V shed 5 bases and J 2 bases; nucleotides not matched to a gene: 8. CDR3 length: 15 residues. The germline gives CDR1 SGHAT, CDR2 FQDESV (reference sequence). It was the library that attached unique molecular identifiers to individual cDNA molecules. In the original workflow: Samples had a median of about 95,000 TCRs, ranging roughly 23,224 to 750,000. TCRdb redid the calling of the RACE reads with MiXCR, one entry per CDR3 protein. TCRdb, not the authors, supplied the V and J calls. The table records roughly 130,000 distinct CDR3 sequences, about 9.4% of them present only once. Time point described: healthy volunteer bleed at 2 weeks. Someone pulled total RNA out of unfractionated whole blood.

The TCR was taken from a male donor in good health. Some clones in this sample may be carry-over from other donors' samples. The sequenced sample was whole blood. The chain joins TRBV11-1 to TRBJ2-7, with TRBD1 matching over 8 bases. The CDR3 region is CASSGTGTGTYEQYF. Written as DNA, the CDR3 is TGTGCCAGCAGCGGTACCGGGACAGGTACCTACGAGCAGTACTTC. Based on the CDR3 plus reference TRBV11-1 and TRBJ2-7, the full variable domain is EAEVAQSPRYKITEKSQAVAFWCDPISGHATLYWYRQILGQGPELLVQFQDESVVDDSQLPKDRFSAERLKGVDSTLKIQPAELGDSAMYLCASSGTGTGTYEQYFGPGTRLTVT.